The sequence of this T cell receptor beta chain was determined in a study of shared clonotypes between healthy human individuals. Germline assignment: CDR1 MDHEN and CDR2 SYDVKM. The CDR3 spans 16 residues. Trimming removed 4 bases at V and 2 bases at J, with 16 bases between. Healthy and HIV-negative, the adult donors had no recent acute infections or vaccinations. The protocol was immunoSEQ multiplex PCR, while the TCRdb copy is restricted to in-frame clones and leaves out a portion. This table has about 2 million clones, roughly 96% appearing once. The sample was naive CD4+ T cells sorted from blood. This sample's subset: CD45RA+ positively selected. The chain links TRBV28 to TRBJ2-3, with D possibly being TRBD2 (6 bases). This clonotype was sampled from a man younger than 30 in good health. The CDR3 coding sequence is TGTGCCAGCAGTTCCGGGACTCCTCTTAACACAGATACGCAGTATTTT. Translated, it gives CASSSGTPLNTDTQYF.